These T cell receptor beta chains were read from a single sample in a study of tumor and adjacent non-tumor tissue in lung cancer. TCRdb redid the calling of the multiplex PCR reads with MiXCR, one entry per CDR3 protein. The table lists 70,000 to 90,000 distinct CDR3 sequences, roughly 70% of them singletons. The sample taken for sequencing was distant non-tumor lung tissue. The source of these receptors is a woman aged 50 to 60 with non-small cell lung cancer. The CDR3 runs from the conserved cysteine through the conserved F or W. The order of the fields is CDR3 protein, CDR3 DNA, D gene, V gene, J gene, clone size. A D gene is named only where the DNA matches it firmly. Some rows mark clone size as missing; the rest say once, few, many or name a class of expanded clone.

CDR3aa: CASSRGQRQDGYTF
CDR3nt: TGTGCCAGCAGCCGCGGACAGAGACAGGACGGCTACACCTTC
d_gene: .
v_gene: TRBV6-2/TRBV6-3
j_gene: TRBJ1-2
abundance: .

CDR3aa: CASSYRAQETQYF
CDR3nt: TGTGCCAGCAGTTACAGGGCCCAAGAGACCCAGTACTTC
d_gene: .
v_gene: TRBV6-6
j_gene: TRBJ2-5
abundance: many

CDR3aa: CASSECGAPSNEQLF
CDR3nt: TGTGCCAGCAGTGAATGTGGCGCACCGAGCAATGAGCAGTTATTC
d_gene: .
v_gene: TRBV6-1
j_gene: TRBJ2-1
abundance: .

CDR3aa: CNAKFQVIQETQYF
CDR3nt: TGCAATGCCAAATTCCAAGTGATCCAAGAGACCCAGTACTTC
d_gene: .
v_gene: TRBV20-1
j_gene: TRBJ2-5
abundance: .

CDR3aa: CASSLRTGTSGPQQFF
CDR3nt: TGTGCCAGCAGCCTAAGGACCGGGACTAGCGGACCACAGCAGTTCTTC
d_gene: TRBD2
v_gene: TRBV11-2
j_gene: TRBJ2-1
abundance: .

CDR3aa: CAGSAARGTDTQYF
CDR3nt: TGCGCCGGCAGCGCGGCCAGGGGTACAGATACGCAGTATTTT
d_gene: .
v_gene: TRBV5-1
j_gene: TRBJ2-3
abundance: once

CDR3aa: CASSLTNRITNQSQHF
CDR3nt: TGTGCCAGCAGTCTAACAAACAGGATTACGAATCAGTCCCAGCATTTT
d_gene: .
v_gene: TRBV28
j_gene: TRBJ1-5
abundance: .

CDR3aa: CSFSRWEYEQFF
CDR3nt: TGTAGCTTTAGCCGCTGGGAGTATGAGCAGTTCTTC
d_gene: .
v_gene: TRBV29-1
j_gene: TRBJ2-1
abundance: .

CDR3aa: CSVDISVDQETLYF
CDR3nt: TGCAGCGTTGATATATCGGTCGATCAAGAGACCCTGTACTTC
d_gene: .
v_gene: TRBV29-1
j_gene: TRBJ2-5
abundance: few

CDR3aa: CSAGGTANEQFF
CDR3nt: TGCAGTGCTGGTGGGACAGCAAATGAGCAGTTCTTC
d_gene: TRBD1
v_gene: TRBV20-1
j_gene: TRBJ2-1
abundance: many

CDR3aa: CTSSPRLAGVGEQYF
CDR3nt: TGTACCAGCAGTCCAAGACTAGCGGGAGTAGGGGAGCAGTACTTC
d_gene: TRBD2
v_gene: TRBV28
j_gene: TRBJ2-7
abundance: .

CDR3aa: CANCSSGGTYEQYF
CDR3nt: TGTGCCAACTGTTCTTCGGGGGGAACCTACGAGCAGTACTTC
d_gene: TRBD2
v_gene: TRBV6-6
j_gene: TRBJ2-7
abundance: .

CDR3aa: CAISYVRSGELFF
CDR3nt: TGTGCCATCAGTTACGTTCGTTCAGGGGAGCTGTTTTTT
d_gene: .
v_gene: TRBV6-6
j_gene: TRBJ2-2
abundance: .

CDR3aa: CASSEVVGAGSGANVLTF
CDR3nt: TGTGCCAGTAGTGAAGTAGTAGGAGCCGGGTCTGGGGCCAACGTCCTGACTTTC
d_gene: .
v_gene: TRBV6-1
j_gene: TRBJ2-6
abundance: once

CDR3aa: CASSRSPAQNIQYF
CDR3nt: TGTGCCAGCAGTCGAAGTCCGGCCCAAAACATTCAGTACTTC
d_gene: .
v_gene: TRBV11-1
j_gene: TRBJ2-4
abundance: .

CDR3aa: CSVGDPGGNQPQHF
CDR3nt: TGCAGCGTTGGGGACCCCGGAGGCAATCAGCCCCAGCATTTT
d_gene: .
v_gene: TRBV29-1
j_gene: TRBJ1-5
abundance: many

CDR3aa: CSAPGHGAPGANILTF
CDR3nt: TGCAGTGCTCCGGGACATGGCGCCCCTGGGGCCAACATCCTGACTTTC
d_gene: .
v_gene: TRBV20-1
j_gene: TRBJ2-6
abundance: .

CDR3aa: CASSLRGRHNTGELFF
CDR3nt: TGTGCCAGCAGCCTAAGGGGAAGACATAACACCGGGGAGCTGTTTTTT
d_gene: .
v_gene: TRBV11-1
j_gene: TRBJ2-2
abundance: .

CDR3aa: CSVITALNTEGLFF
CDR3nt: TGCAGCGTTATCACAGCTCTAAACACCGAGGGGCTGTTTTTT
d_gene: .
v_gene: TRBV29-1
j_gene: TRBJ2-2
abundance: .

CDR3aa: CVSSLGEENEQFF
CDR3nt: TGTGTCAGCAGCTTAGGAGAGGAAAATGAGCAGTTCTTC
d_gene: .
v_gene: TRBV11-3
j_gene: TRBJ2-1
abundance: few

CDR3aa: CVSTAGLAVYNEQFF
CDR3nt: TGTGTCAGTACCGCGGGACTAGCGGTCTACAATGAGCAGTTCTTC
d_gene: TRBD2
v_gene: TRBV11-2
j_gene: TRBJ2-1
abundance: few

CDR3aa: CSVVLGHRYTF
CDR3nt: TGCAGCGTTGTTCTGGGCCATAGGTACACCTTC
d_gene: .
v_gene: TRBV29-1
j_gene: TRBJ1-2
abundance: .

CDR3aa: CTSSSRDRNTGELFF
CDR3nt: TGTACCAGCAGCTCCAGGGACCGGAACACCGGGGAGCTGTTTTTT
d_gene: .
v_gene: TRBV11-3
j_gene: TRBJ2-2
abundance: few

CDR3aa: CSAELAGGVYEQYF
CDR3nt: TGCAGTGCAGAGCTAGCGGGAGGAGTCTACGAGCAGTACTTC
d_gene: TRBD2
v_gene: TRBV20-1
j_gene: TRBJ2-7
abundance: .

CDR3aa: CASREGQGEQLF
CDR3nt: TGTGCCAGCAGGGAGGGGCAGGGTGAGCAGCTCTTC
d_gene: TRBD2
v_gene: TRBV10-2
j_gene: TRBJ2-1
abundance: .

CDR3aa: CSALIDSGNTIYF
CDR3nt: TGCAGCGCCTTGATTGACTCTGGAAACACCATATATTTT
d_gene: .
v_gene: TRBV29-1
j_gene: TRBJ1-3
abundance: .

CDR3aa: CSASEVADNTEAFF
CDR3nt: TGCAGTGCTAGTGAGGTGGCAGACAACACTGAAGCCTTCTTT
d_gene: .
v_gene: TRBV20-1
j_gene: TRBJ1-1
abundance: .

CDR3aa: CANCKNWDIGELFF
CDR3nt: TGTGCCAACTGCAAAAACTGGGACATCGGGGAGCTGTTTTTT
d_gene: .
v_gene: TRBV11-2
j_gene: TRBJ2-2
abundance: .

CDR3aa: CASWTRSIHEQFF
CDR3nt: TGTGCCAGCTGGACTCGCTCCATCCATGAGCAGTTCTTC
d_gene: .
v_gene: TRBV2
j_gene: TRBJ2-1
abundance: .

CDR3aa: CANSLEPAAGTETQYF
CDR3nt: TGTGCCAACAGCCTCGAGCCCGCGGCGGGGACAGAGACCCAGTACTTC
d_gene: .
v_gene: TRBV11-2
j_gene: TRBJ2-5
abundance: .

CDR3aa: CASSFTGAGNGYTF
CDR3nt: TGTGCCAGCAGTTTCACAGGGGCGGGGAATGGCTACACTTTC
d_gene: TRBD1
v_gene: TRBV6-6
j_gene: TRBJ1-2
abundance: .

CDR3aa: CSAIDSSSYNDQFF
CDR3nt: TGCAGTGCTATCGACAGCAGCTCCTACAATGATCAGTTCTTC
d_gene: .
v_gene: TRBV20-1
j_gene: TRBJ2-1
abundance: .

CDR3aa: CSARKTSGRKDTQFF
CDR3nt: TGCAGTGCTAGAAAGACTAGCGGGAGGAAAGATACGCAGTTTTTC
d_gene: TRBD2
v_gene: TRBV20-1
j_gene: TRBJ2-3
abundance: .

CDR3aa: CVSRVRLAGNEQFF
CDR3nt: TGTGTCAGCAGAGTGAGGCTAGCGGGCAATGAGCAGTTCTTC
d_gene: TRBD2
v_gene: TRBV11-2
j_gene: TRBJ2-1
abundance: .

CDR3aa: CPTSDLNKGASETQYF
CDR3nt: TGTCCCACCAGTGATTTGAACAAGGGGGCTTCAGAGACCCAGTACTTC
d_gene: TRBD1
v_gene: TRBV24-1
j_gene: TRBJ2-5
abundance: .

CDR3aa: CSASPNWGYYNEQFF
CDR3nt: TGCAGTGCTAGCCCCAACTGGGGCTACTACAATGAGCAGTTCTTC
d_gene: .
v_gene: TRBV20-1
j_gene: TRBJ2-1
abundance: many

CDR3aa: CASRLRTGGTEVFF
CDR3nt: TGTGCCAGCAGGCTAAGGACAGGAGGTACTGAAGTTTTCTTT
d_gene: TRBD1
v_gene: TRBV11-2
j_gene: TRBJ1-1
abundance: .

CDR3aa: CASKGSGGSYNEQFF
CDR3nt: TGTGCCAGTAAGGGCTCAGGGGGCTCCTACAATGAGCAGTTCTTC
d_gene: TRBD1
v_gene: TRBV19
j_gene: TRBJ2-1
abundance: .

CDR3aa: CASSQEYDGNAGTNVLTF
CDR3nt: TGCGCCAGCAGCCAAGAATATGATGGGAATGCTGGGACCAACGTCCTGACTTTC
d_gene: .
v_gene: TRBV4-3
j_gene: TRBJ2-6
abundance: .

CDR3aa: CTTTGGNGNEQFF
CDR3nt: TGTACCACCACAGGGGGCAATGGCAATGAGCAGTTCTTC
d_gene: TRBD1
v_gene: TRBV28
j_gene: TRBJ2-1
abundance: .

CDR3aa: CASRGVCNEQLF
CDR3nt: TGTGCCAGCAGGGGGGTCTGCAATGAGCAGCTCTTC
d_gene: .
v_gene: TRBV6-5
j_gene: TRBJ2-1
abundance: .